Below are 18 T cell receptor beta chains sequenced from a single sample in a study of blood T cell repertoires in COVID-19. Here immunoSEQ multiplex PCR was the method, and the copy in TCRdb shows in-frame clones only, minus some. The data hold about 130,000 clones, with 86% observed a single time. The sequenced sample was peripheral blood. These receptors were obtained from an older woman with COVID-19, enrolled during active disease.

The CDR3 DNA reads TGTGCCTGGAGTGTGGGGGGGTATAGCAATCAGCCCCAGCATTTT. It encodes CAWSVGGYSNQPQHF. V gene TRBV30 combines with J gene TRBJ1-5; weak D call: TRBD1 (5 bases). Trimming cost V 0 bases and J 0 bases, with 9 bases left between them. The germline CDR1 and CDR2 sequences are GTSNPN and SVGIG (reference sequence). The CDR3 length is 15 residues.

The rearrangement links TRBV5-5 to TRBJ1-5; possibly TRBD1 for D (5 bases). Trimming shortened V by 5 bases and J by 4 bases, and 16 bases separated the two germline ends. CDR1 is SGHKS and CDR2 is YYEKEE in the germline V gene (reference sequence). The CDR3 covers 15 residues. This CDR3 reads CASRSVAGPNQPQHF. The CDR3 region has the DNA TGTGCCAGCAGGTCGGTGGCAGGGCCGAATCAGCCCCAGCATTTT.

The V gene is TRBV19, the J gene TRBJ1-5; possible D gene TRBD1, 6 bases. This CDR3 contains 15 residues. With 6 bases removed from V and 6 bases from J, the gap between germline ends came to 18 bases. Germline V lookup: CDR1 LNHDA, CDR2 SQIVND (reference sequence). The CDR3 bases are TGTGCCAGTAGGCGCGGACAGTTCGTTATTCAGCCCCAGCATTTT. Translation gives CASRRGQFVIQPQHF.

This chain connects TRBV4-2 to TRBJ2-3; TRBD2 matches at 9 bases. The length of the CDR3 is 16 residues. V trimming: 4 bases; J trimming: 5 bases; junction bases outside the gene matches: 10. Germline V lookup: CDR1 LGHNA, CDR2 YNFKEQ. The CDR3 DNA reads TGTGCCAGCAGCCCCTATGCGCGGGGGGGCATAGATACGCAGTATTTT. As protein: CASSPYARGGIDTQYF.

CDR3 nucleotide sequence: TGTGCCAGCATTAGTGCGGGAGCAGACACCGGGGAGCTGTTTTTT. Translation gives CASISAGADTGELFF. The V call is TRBV6-5, the J call TRBJ2-2; TRBD2 matches at 7 bases. The CDR3 consists of 15 residues. Per germline, CDR1 MNHEY and CDR2 SVGAGI. V gave up 7 bases and J gave up 3 bases; unmatched junction bases: 8.

This clone has a single count. V usage is TRBV30 and J usage is TRBJ2-7, with a tentative D call TRBD1 (6 bases). Trimming took off 0 bases at V and 2 bases at J, with 14 bases between the two ends. Germline V lookup: CDR1 GTSNPN, CDR2 SVGIG (reference sequence). CDR3 length: 15 amino acids. The CDR3 reads CAWSVWGPGTYEQYF. For the CDR3, the DNA is TGTGCCTGGAGTGTATGGGGGCCGGGGACCTACGAGCAGTACTTC.

V gene TRBV5-4 combines with J gene TRBJ1-2; the D gene is possibly TRBD1 (6 bases). Germline-derived CDR1 and CDR2 are SGHNT and YYREEE (reference sequence). V lost 4 bases to trimming and J lost 4 bases, with 17 bases between them. This CDR3 is 15 amino acids long. CDR3 nucleotides: TGTGCCAGCAGCAACTTCTCGACAGGAGTCTATGGCTACACCTTC. This translates into CASSNFSTGVYGYTF.

This clone was counted a few times. The chain has TRBV2 and TRBJ1-1, with D possibly being TRBD1 (6 bases). Germline assignment: CDR1 SNHLY and CDR2 FYNNEI. The ends were cut back, 1 base at V and 0 bases at J, with 6 bases in the middle. This CDR3 comprises 14 residues. Here the CDR3 DNA reads TGTGCCAGCAGTGAAGGGACAGTGAACACTGAAGCTTTCTTT. Translating gives CASSEGTVNTEAFF. Complete variable domain (other parts from reference TRBV2 and TRBJ1-1): EPEVTQTPSHQVTQMGQEVILRCVPISNHLYFYWYRQILGQKVEFLVSFYNNEISEKSEIFDDQFSVERPDGSNFTLKIRSTKLEDSAMYFCASSEGTVNTEAFFGQGTRLTVV.

This chain connects TRBV30 to TRBJ1-6; no firm D call. Germline CDR1 and CDR2: GTSNPN and SVGIG (reference sequence). Trimming removed 6 bases at V and 0 bases at J, with 15 bases between. The CDR3 is 16 residues long. Here the CDR3 reads CACSTEPSSYNSPLHF. The CDR3 DNA is TGTGCCTGCTCCACGGAACCTAGCTCCTATAATTCACCCCTCCACTTT.

This chain joins TRBV7-2 and TRBJ2-1; 13 bases map to TRBD2. In germline, CDR1 is SGHTA, CDR2 FQGNSA. Unmatched junction bases numbered 1, after V lost 6 bases and J lost 2 bases. The length of the CDR3 is 15 residues. The CDR3 region is CASRTSGGAYNEQFF. DNA of the CDR3: TGTGCCAGCAGAACTAGCGGGGGGGCCTACAATGAGCAGTTCTTC.

The chain has TRBV19 and TRBJ1-4, with 8 positions matching TRBD1. Germline CDR1 and CDR2: LNHDA and SQIVND (reference sequence). V gave up 5 bases and J gave up 7 bases; unmatched junction bases: 12. The CDR3 totals 16 residues. The CDR3 DNA reads as TGTGCCAGTAGTTTCCCATACAGGGGGAACAGTGAAAAACTGTTTTTT. Translation: CASSFPYRGNSEKLFF.

The genes are TRBV7-8 and TRBJ2-1; tentative D call: TRBD1 (5 bases). Trimming shortened V by 0 bases and J by 7 bases, and 22 bases separated the two germline ends. This CDR3 region has 18 residues. Germline V CDR1 and CDR2: SGHVS, FQNEAQ. CDR3 region: CASSLAKNPINRLNEQFF. In DNA, the CDR3 is TGTGCCAGCAGCTTAGCTAAAAACCCAATAAACAGGCTAAATGAGCAGTTCTTC.

The chain carries TRBV13 and TRBJ1-6; tentatively, D is TRBD1 (5 bases). There are 14 residues in the CDR3. Germline V CDR1 and CDR2: PRHDT, FYEKMQ (reference sequence). V was cut by 2 bases and J by 10 bases, with 12 bases left in between. In DNA form, the CDR3 reads TGTGCCAGCAGCTTATGGGGGGATCGGTCACCCCTCCACTTT. Protein product: CASSLWGDRSPLHF.

V usage is TRBV7-9 and J usage is TRBJ1-6; D remains ambiguous. V lost 1 base and J lost 7, with 8 bases in between. Germline V gene sequence: CDR1 SEHNR, CDR2 FQNEAQ (reference sequence). The CDR3 totals 14 residues. CDR3 protein: CASSLVIENSPLHF. CDR3 nucleotides: TGTGCCAGCAGCTTAGTTATAGAGAATTCACCCCTCCACTTT.

The chain carries TRBV6-5 and TRBJ2-3; D is undetermined. The CDR3 is made up of 16 amino acids. Deletions cut 2 bases from V and 0 bases from J, with 12 bases between. Germline-derived CDR1 and CDR2 are MNHEY and SVGAGI. The DNA for the CDR3 is TGTGCCAGCAGTTACCCCTCCGGGTCGAGCACAGATACGCAGTATTTT. Amino acids: CASSYPSGSSTDTQYF.

The chain has TRBV5-1 and TRBJ2-3; possibly TRBD1 for D (6 bases). CDR1 SGHRS and CDR2 YFSETQ come from the germline V gene. The length of the CDR3 is 14 residues. V shed 4 bases and J shed 1 base, with 10 bases lying between them. The CDR3 region is CASSRTDRTDTQYF. As DNA, the CDR3 is TGCGCCAGCAGCAGGACAGACCGCACAGATACGCAGTATTTT.

The chain joins TRBV7-2 to TRBJ2-1, with D maybe TRBD1 (6 bases). Germline assignment: CDR1 SGHTA and CDR2 FQGNSA. The CDR3 runs to 16 residues. The V and J ends lost 3 bases and 3 bases respectively, with 15 bases between them. The chain's CDR3 is CASSLSGQRFYNEQFF. The CDR3 coding sequence is TGTGCCAGCAGCTTGAGTGGACAGCGCTTCTACAATGAGCAGTTCTTC.

This sequence joins TRBV5-4 and TRBJ2-3; D may be TRBD2 (7 bases). Germline lookup yields CDR1 SGHNT and CDR2 YYREEE (reference sequence). The length of the CDR3 is 15 residues. V lost 4 bases to trimming and J lost 0 bases, with 12 bases between them. DNA for the CDR3: TGTGCCAGCAGCCGGAGGGGGGGAAGCACAGATACGCAGTATTTT. Translated: CASSRRGGSTDTQYF. Drawing the rest from reference TRBV5-4 and TRBJ2-3, the complete variable domain is ETGVTQSPTHLIKTRGQQVTLRCSSQSGHNTVSWYQQALGQGPQFIFQYYREEENGRGNFPPRFSGLQFPNYSSELNVNALELDDSALYLCASSRRGGSTDTQYFGPGTRLTVL.